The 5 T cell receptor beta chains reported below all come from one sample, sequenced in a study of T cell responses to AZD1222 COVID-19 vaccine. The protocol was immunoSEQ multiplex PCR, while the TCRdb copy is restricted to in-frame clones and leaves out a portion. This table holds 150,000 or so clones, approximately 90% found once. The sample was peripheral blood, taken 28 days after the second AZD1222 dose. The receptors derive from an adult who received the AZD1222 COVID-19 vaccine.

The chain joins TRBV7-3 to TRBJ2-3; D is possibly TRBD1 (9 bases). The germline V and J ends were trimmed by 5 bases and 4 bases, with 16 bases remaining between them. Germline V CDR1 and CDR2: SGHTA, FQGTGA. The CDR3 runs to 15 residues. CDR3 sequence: CASSNRGREADTQYF. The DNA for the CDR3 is TGTGCCAGCAGCAACAGGGGGCGGGAGGCAGATACGCAGTATTTT. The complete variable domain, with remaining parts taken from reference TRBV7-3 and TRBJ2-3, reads GAGVSQTPSNKVTEKGKYVELRCDPISGHTALYWYRQSLGQGPEFLIYFQGTGAADDSGLPNDRFFAVRPEGSVSTLKIQRTERGDSAVYLCASSNRGREADTQYFGPGTRLTVL.

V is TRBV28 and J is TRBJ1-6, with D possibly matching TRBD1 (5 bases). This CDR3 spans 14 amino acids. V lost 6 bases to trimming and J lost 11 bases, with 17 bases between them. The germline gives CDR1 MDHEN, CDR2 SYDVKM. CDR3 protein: CASRQGDGVAPLHF. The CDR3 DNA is TGTGCCAGCAGACAAGGGGACGGGGTAGCACCCCTCCACTTT.

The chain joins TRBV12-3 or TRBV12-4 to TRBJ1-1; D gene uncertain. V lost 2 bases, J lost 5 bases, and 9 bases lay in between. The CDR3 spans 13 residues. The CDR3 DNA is TGTGCCAGCAGTTTACAAGGGAGAACTGAAGCTTTCTTT. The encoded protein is CASSLQGRTEAFF.

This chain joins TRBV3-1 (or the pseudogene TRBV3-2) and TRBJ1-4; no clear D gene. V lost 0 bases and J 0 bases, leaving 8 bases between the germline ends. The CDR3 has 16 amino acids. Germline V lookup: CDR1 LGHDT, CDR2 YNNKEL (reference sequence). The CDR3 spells CASSQEESATNEKLFF. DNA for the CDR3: TGTGCCAGCAGCCAAGAGGAGAGTGCAACTAATGAAAAACTGTTTTTT.

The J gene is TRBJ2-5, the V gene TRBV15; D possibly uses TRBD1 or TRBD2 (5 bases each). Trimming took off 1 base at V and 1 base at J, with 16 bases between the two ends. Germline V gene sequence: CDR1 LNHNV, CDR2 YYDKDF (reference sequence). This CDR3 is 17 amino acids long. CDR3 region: CATSRGQPTAGQETQYF. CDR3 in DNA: TGTGCCACCAGCAGAGGACAGCCAACGGCGGGCCAAGAGACCCAGTACTTC.